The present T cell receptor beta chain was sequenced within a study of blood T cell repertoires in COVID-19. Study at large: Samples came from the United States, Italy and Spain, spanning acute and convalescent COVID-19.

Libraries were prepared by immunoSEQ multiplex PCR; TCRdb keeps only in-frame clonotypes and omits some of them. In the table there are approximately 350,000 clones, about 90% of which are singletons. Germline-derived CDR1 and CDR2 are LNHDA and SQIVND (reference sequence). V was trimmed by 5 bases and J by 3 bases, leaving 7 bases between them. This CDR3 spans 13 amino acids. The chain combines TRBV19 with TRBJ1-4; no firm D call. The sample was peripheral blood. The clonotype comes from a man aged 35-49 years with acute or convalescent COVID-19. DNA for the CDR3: TGTGCCAGTAGTGAGATGCCTAATGAAAAACTGTTTTTT. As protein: CASSEMPNEKLFF.